Below, 4 T cell receptor beta chains from the same sample are listed, as sequenced in a study of T-cell memory formation after mild COVID-19. MiXCR, applied by TCRdb to the 5' RACE reads, yields one record per CDR3 protein. The data show over 500,000 distinct CDR3 sequences, 17% seen once. The sequenced sample was PBMCs or a T cell subset sorted from them (not recorded which). All receptors come from an adult woman who had mild COVID-19 (a few samples of this study predate the infection). Cell type and time point are not known.

This clonotype was seen ten or more times. The chain employs TRBV7-8 and TRBJ2-1; tentatively, D is TRBD1 (6 bases). The CDR3 length is 17 residues. Between the trimmed V and J ends, which lost 2 bases and 1 base, there was a span of 15 bases. CDR1 and CDR2 (germline): SGHVS, FQNEAQ. In DNA, the CDR3 is TGTGCCAGCAGCTTACCCCGAATGAGGGGGTCCTACAATGAGCAGTTCTTC. It specifies CASSLPRMRGSYNEQFF.

The chain joins TRBV6-2 or TRBV6-3 to TRBJ2-2; D unresolved. V gave up 7 bases and J gave up 1 base, with 7 bases separating them. This CDR3 is built from 13 residues. CDR1 MNHEY and CDR2 SVGEGT come from the germline V gene. CDR3 DNA: TGTGCCAGCAAGGATGAGAACACCGGGGAGCTGTTTTTT. Protein sequence: CASKDENTGELFF.

This clonotype was observed a handful of times. The genes are TRBV19 and TRBJ2-1, with D maybe TRBD2 (6 bases). V shed 7 bases and J shed 7 bases, with 17 bases lying between them. Germline V gene lookup returns CDR1 LNHDA and CDR2 SQIVND (reference sequence). This CDR3 spans 14 amino acids. The CDR3 is CASKGTSKWNEQFF. The CDR3 DNA follows: TGTGCCAGTAAAGGTACTAGCAAATGGAATGAGCAGTTCTTC.

The rearrangement uses TRBV18 and TRBJ1-1; D unresolved. Looked up from germline, CDR1 is KGHSH and CDR2 is LQKENI. The CDR3 spans 15 residues. The V gene lost 0 bases and the J gene lost 5 bases, with 13 bases spanning the gap. The CDR3 DNA reads TGTGCCAGCTCACCACCTGACACGGTTCGTACTGAAGCTTTCTTT. Translated, it gives CASSPPDTVRTEAFF.